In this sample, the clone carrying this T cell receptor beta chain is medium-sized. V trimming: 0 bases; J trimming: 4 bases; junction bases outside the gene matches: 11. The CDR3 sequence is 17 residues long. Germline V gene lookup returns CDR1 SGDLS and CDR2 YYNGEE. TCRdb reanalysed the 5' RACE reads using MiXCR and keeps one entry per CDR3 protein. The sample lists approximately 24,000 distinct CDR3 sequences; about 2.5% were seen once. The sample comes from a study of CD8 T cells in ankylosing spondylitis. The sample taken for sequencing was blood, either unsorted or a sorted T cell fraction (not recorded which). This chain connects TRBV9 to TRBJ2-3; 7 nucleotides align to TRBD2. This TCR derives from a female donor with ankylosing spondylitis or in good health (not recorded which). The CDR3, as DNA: TGTGCCAGCAGCGTAGCTCCCGGCGGGGGTACGGCAGATACGCAGTATTTT. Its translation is CASSVAPGGGTADTQYF.